This T cell receptor beta chain derives from a study of human T cells and chemical hapten exposure. Study background: It was small differences in pooled library volume that mainly caused per-sample TCR yields to vary. Findings and caveats of the study: With regard to DPC sensitization, TCRs above 1 in 1000 frequency did not change.

About this clonotype itself: Its target is unknown.

Time point specified: pre-sensitization, week 0. The treatment is: therapeutic diphenylcyclopropenone sensitization with weekly scalp DPC. Non-pregnant alopecia patients aged 18 to 70, suitable for DPC therapy. In the original processing: The number of TCRs in each sample had a median of about 100,000 and spanned roughly 23,224 to 750,000. One entry per CDR3 protein, called by TCRdb with MiXCR from the RACE reads. TCRdb, not the original authors, processed these V and J calls. The repertoire holds about 290,000 distinct CDR3 sequences, with around 7% as singletons. This CDR3 has 15 amino acids. After removal of 4 bases from V and 5 bases from J, the junction contained 8 bases not matched to a gene. Germline values: CDR1 DFQATT, CDR2 SNEGSKA (reference sequence).

J is TRBJ2-1 and V is TRBV20-1; 10 bases fit TRBD2. This TCR derives from a man younger than 30 with alopecia areata. Some clones in this sample may be carry-over from other donors' samples. Source: whole blood, taken in connection with sensitization to the hapten diphenylcyclopropenone (DPC). Here the CDR3 reads CSANVRSGGHNEQFF. Here the CDR3 DNA reads TGCAGTGCTAATGTCCGTAGCGGGGGGCACAATGAGCAGTTCTTC.